These 2 T cell receptor beta chains were sequenced from one sample in a study of T cell responses to AZD1222 COVID-19 vaccine. Produced via immunoSEQ multiplex PCR; TCRdb's table is partial and in-frame only. The data contain 150,000 or so clones, around 86% of them seen just once; the ten biggest clones take up just under 6.5%. The sequencing here drew on peripheral blood, taken on day 0 of AZD1222 vaccination. These receptors all come from an adult in good health.

This clone came up once. This chain uses TRBV6-5 with TRBJ2-1, with no clear D. The ends were cut back, 8 bases at V and 2 bases at J, with 10 bases in the middle. The CDR3 loop spans 13 amino acids. Germline assignment: CDR1 MNHEY and CDR2 SVGAGI. This CDR3 reads CASALEPYNEQFF. CDR3 sequence (DNA): TGTGCCAGCGCTCTTGAACCCTACAATGAGCAGTTCTTC.

The V and J genes are TRBV30 and TRBJ1-2, with a possible D match to TRBD1 (6 bases). The germline V and J ends were trimmed by 0 bases and 3 bases, with 8 bases remaining between them. The length of the CDR3 is 13 residues. Germline V gene sequence: CDR1 GTSNPN, CDR2 SVGIG (reference sequence). The CDR3 is CAWSVRGDYGYTF. The CDR3 coding sequence is TGTGCCTGGAGTGTTAGGGGGGACTATGGCTACACCTTC.